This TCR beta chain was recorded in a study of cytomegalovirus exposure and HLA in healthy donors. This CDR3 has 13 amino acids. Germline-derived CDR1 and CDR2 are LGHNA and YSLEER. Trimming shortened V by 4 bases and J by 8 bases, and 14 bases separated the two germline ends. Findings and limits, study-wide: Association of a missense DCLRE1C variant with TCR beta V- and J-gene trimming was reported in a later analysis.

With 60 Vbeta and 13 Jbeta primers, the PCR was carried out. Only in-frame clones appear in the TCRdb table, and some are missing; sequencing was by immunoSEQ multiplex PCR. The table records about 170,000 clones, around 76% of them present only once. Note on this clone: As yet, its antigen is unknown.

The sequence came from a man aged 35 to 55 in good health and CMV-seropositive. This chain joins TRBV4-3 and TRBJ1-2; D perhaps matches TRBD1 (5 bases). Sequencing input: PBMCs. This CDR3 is CASSLRGGGGYTF. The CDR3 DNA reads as TGCGCCAGCAGCCTACGGGGGGGTGGCGGCTACACCTTC.